This passage covers 3 T cell receptor beta chains from one sample sequenced in a study of CD8 T cells in Susac syndrome. When the RNA was reverse transcribed, random hexamers were used with an input of about 0.45 to 1 ug. TCRdb reanalysed the immunoSEQ multiplex PCR reads using MiXCR and keeps one entry per CDR3 protein. The sample yields 150,000 to 200,000 distinct CDR3 sequences, around 93% seen once. Material: CD4+ T cells from PBMCs. These receptors came from a human donor in good health.

V usage is TRBV6-1 and J usage is TRBJ1-5; no firm D call. Between the trimmed V and J ends, which lost 4 bases and 7 bases, there was a span of 11 bases. This CDR3 is 13 amino acids long. Germline-derived CDR1 and CDR2 are MNHNS and SASEGT. In nucleotides, the CDR3 is TGTGCCAGCAGTGTAGTCCGAGCCCAGCCCCAGCATTTT. Translation gives CASSVVRAQPQHF.

The gene calls are TRBV3-1 and TRBJ1-2, with no clear D. Between the trimmed V and J ends, which lost 1 base and 0 bases, there was a span of 12 bases. The CDR3 has 16 residues. Germline loops: CDR1 LGHDT, CDR2 YNNKEL (reference sequence). Here the CDR3 reads CASSQVGGLPNYGYTF. DNA of the CDR3: TGTGCCAGCAGCCAAGTTGGAGGGCTGCCTAACTATGGCTACACCTTC.

The genes are TRBV29-1 and TRBJ1-6; 7 positions match TRBD1. The CDR3 extends over 13 amino acids. Looked up from germline, CDR1 is SQVTM and CDR2 is ANQGSEA. V shed 7 bases and J 7 bases; nucleotides not matched to a gene: 7. CDR3 protein: CSARQGQNSPLHF. The CDR3 nucleotides read TGCAGCGCCCGACAGGGACAAAATTCACCCCTCCACTTT.